Shown below are 11 T cell receptor beta chains from a single sample sequenced in a study of blood T cell repertoires in COVID-19. Some clones are missing from TCRdb's copy, which holds only in-frame ones; the method was immunoSEQ multiplex PCR. The repertoire holds around 26,000 clones, 82% seen once, with 8.6% in the top ten. The sample comprised peripheral blood. These receptors were obtained from a human donor in a cohort sampled during active COVID-19.

V usage is TRBV29-1 and J usage is TRBJ2-5, with 7 nucleotides matching TRBD2. This CDR3 spans 14 amino acids. Trimming at V came to 8 bases and at J to 5 bases, leaving 14 bases not matched to a gene. Germline V lookup: CDR1 SQVTM, CDR2 ANQGSEA. In DNA, the CDR3 is TGCAGCAAAGGCTCGGGCGGGGGAGGGGAGACCCAGTACTTC. As protein: CSKGSGGGGETQYF. The full variable domain, its missing parts supplied by reference TRBV29-1 and TRBJ2-5, is SAVISQKPSRDICQRGTSLTIQCQVDSQVTMMFWYRQQPGQSLTLIATANQGSEATYESGFVIDKFPISRPNLTFSTLTVSNMSPEDSSIYLCSKGSGGGGETQYFGPGTRLLVL.

Remarks on this clone: Other DNA sequences in this specimen translate into the identical CDR3. The J gene is TRBJ2-7, the V gene TRBV9, with D perhaps TRBD1 (5 bases). In germline, CDR1 is SGDLS, CDR2 YYNGEE. V was shortened by 0 bases and J by 2 bases, with 9 bases between the two germline ends. CDR3 size: 14 residues. The CDR3 here is CASSVGDSPYEQYF. CDR3 DNA sequence: TGTGCCAGCAGCGTAGGTGACAGCCCCTACGAGCAGTACTTC.

This clone was picked up a small number of times. J is TRBJ1-1 and V is TRBV2; D is possibly TRBD1 (5 bases). The CDR3 length is 13 residues. Trimming stripped 7 bases from V and 4 bases from J, with 13 bases between. Germline CDR1 reads SNHLY; CDR2 reads FYNNEI. In DNA form, the CDR3 reads TGTGCCAGCAAGCAACAGGAATCCACTGAAGCTTTCTTT. This gives the protein CASKQQESTEAFF. Complete variable domain (other parts from reference TRBV2 and TRBJ1-1): EPEVTQTPSHQVTQMGQEVILRCVPISNHLYFYWYRQILGQKVEFLVSFYNNEISEKSEIFDDQFSVERPDGSNFTLKIRSTKLEDSAMYFCASKQQESTEAFFGQGTRLTVV.

Written as DNA, the CDR3 is TGTGCCAGCAGCCCCCCCGATAGAACCAATGAGCAGTTCTTC. This translates into CASSPPDRTNEQFF. V gene TRBV7-8 combines with J gene TRBJ2-1; D is ambiguous. There are 14 residues in the CDR3. CDR1 and CDR2 (germline): SGHVS, FQNEAQ. Trimming removed 5 bases at V and 6 bases at J, with 14 bases between.

The CDR3 is CASTRKAGANSGANVLTF. The CDR3, as DNA: TGTGCCAGCACCCGAAAGGCGGGGGCCAACTCTGGGGCCAACGTCCTGACTTTC. This chain uses TRBV5-4 with TRBJ2-6; weak D call: TRBD2 (7 bases). The germline V gene has CDR1 SGHNT and CDR2 YYREEE (reference sequence). Trimming stripped 6 bases from V and 0 bases from J, with 19 bases between. The CDR3 is 18 amino acids.

The chain combines TRBV2 with TRBJ2-3; D might be TRBD1 (6 bases). Trimming removed 6 bases from V and 6 bases from J, with 22 bases in between. CDR3 length: 16 residues. Germline lookup yields CDR1 SNHLY and CDR2 FYNNEI. The CDR3 nucleotides read TGTGCCAGCAGCGTAAGGGGGAGACCATTGACGGATACGCAGTATTTT. Protein product: CASSVRGRPLTDTQYF.

The genes are TRBV5-1 and TRBJ2-7, with 7 bases lining up with TRBD1. Trimming cost V 4 bases and J 4 bases; bases outside gene matches: 11. The length of the CDR3 is 15 residues. Germline CDR1 SGHRS, CDR2 YFSETQ. The CDR3 here is CASSLRQGDGYEQYF. CDR3 coding DNA: TGCGCCAGCAGCCTTCGACAGGGAGACGGTTACGAGCAGTACTTC.

This clone was seen once. V and J are TRBV7-6 and TRBJ2-7; the match to TRBD2 covers 8 bases. The V and J ends lost 5 bases and 9 bases, in that order; junction bases with no gene match: 9. The CDR3 loop spans 13 amino acids. Germline CDR1 SGHVS, CDR2 FNYEAQ. In nucleotides, the CDR3 is TGTGCCAGCAGCGCTATTAGCGGGGAGCTGCAGTACTTC. Its translation is CASSAISGELQYF.

The rearrangement links TRBV30 to TRBJ1-6; perhaps TRBD1 as D (6 bases). V dropped 0 bases and J dropped 11 bases, with 8 bases sitting between them. Germline V lookup: CDR1 GTSNPN, CDR2 SVGIG (reference sequence). There are 12 residues in the CDR3. CDR3 amino acids: CAWSVQGPPLHF. The CDR3 nucleotides are TGTGCCTGGAGTGTACAGGGTCCACCCCTCCACTTT.

The J gene is TRBJ2-1, the V gene TRBV5-4; 8 bases are shared with TRBD2. Germline CDR1 SGHNT, CDR2 YYREEE (reference sequence). CDR3 length: 15 amino acids. V was clipped by 7 bases and J by 0 bases; unmatched bases: 6. The CDR3: CASGAGDNSYNEQFF. CDR3 DNA sequence: TGTGCCAGCGGAGCGGGAGACAACTCCTACAATGAGCAGTTCTTC.

The V and J genes are TRBV4-3 and TRBJ2-5; TRBD1 is a possible D gene (6 bases). Germline loops: CDR1 LGHNA, CDR2 YSLEER. The CDR3 loop spans 15 amino acids. V was pared by 4 bases and J by 5 bases, with 17 bases between. The CDR3 sequence is CASSRNRGGTETQYF. In DNA form, the CDR3 reads TGCGCCAGCAGCCGAAATCGAGGGGGAACGGAGACCCAGTACTTC.